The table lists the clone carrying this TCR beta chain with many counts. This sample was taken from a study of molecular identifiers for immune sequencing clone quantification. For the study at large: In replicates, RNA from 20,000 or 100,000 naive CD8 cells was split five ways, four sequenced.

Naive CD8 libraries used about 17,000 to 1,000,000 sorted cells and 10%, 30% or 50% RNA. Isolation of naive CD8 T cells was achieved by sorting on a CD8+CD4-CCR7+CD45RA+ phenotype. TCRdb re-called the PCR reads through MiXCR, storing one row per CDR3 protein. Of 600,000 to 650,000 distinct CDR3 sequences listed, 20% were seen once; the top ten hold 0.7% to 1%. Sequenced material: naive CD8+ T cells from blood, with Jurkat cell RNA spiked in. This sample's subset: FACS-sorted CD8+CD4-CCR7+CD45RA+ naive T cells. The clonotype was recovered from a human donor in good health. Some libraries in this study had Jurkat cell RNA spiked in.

CDR3 residues: CASSPADRGTYEQYF. The CDR3 DNA reads TGTGCCAGCAGCCCAGCAGACAGGGGTACCTACGAGCAGTACTTC. The genes are TRBV4-2 and TRBJ2-7; 8 bases are shared with TRBD1. CDR1 is LGHNA, CDR2 YNFKEQ, per germline. V shed 4 bases, J shed 2 bases, and the junction held 7 bases outside the gene matches. The CDR3 totals 15 residues.